The following is a T cell receptor (beta chain) sequence with its context. The data derive from a study of blood T cell repertoires in COVID-19. On the study more broadly: Acute-phase and convalescent COVID-19 samples originated in the United States, Italy and Spain.

Germline CDR1 is SGHRS and CDR2 is YFSETQ. The CDR3 runs 15 residues. Losses at the gene ends were 1 base for V and 4 bases for J; bases not matched to a gene: 6. Original processing notes: Estimates of nucleated cell counts were drawn from the amplification of reference gene primers. Assay: immunoSEQ multiplex PCR; the TCRdb copy retains only in-frame clones and omits some. The V and J calls and the clone size are those of that table, but D and trimming were determined from the DNA. The repertoire holds 130,000 to 150,000 clones, with more than 80% as singletons. This TCR derives from a human donor with acute or convalescent COVID-19. The donor label of this sample is uncertain. The V call is TRBV5-1, the J call TRBJ2-5; 8 bases are shared with TRBD2. The sample was peripheral blood. The CDR3 protein is CASSLPSGGPETQYF. The CDR3 nucleotides read TGCGCCAGCAGCTTGCCTTCGGGGGGGCCAGAGACCCAGTACTTC.